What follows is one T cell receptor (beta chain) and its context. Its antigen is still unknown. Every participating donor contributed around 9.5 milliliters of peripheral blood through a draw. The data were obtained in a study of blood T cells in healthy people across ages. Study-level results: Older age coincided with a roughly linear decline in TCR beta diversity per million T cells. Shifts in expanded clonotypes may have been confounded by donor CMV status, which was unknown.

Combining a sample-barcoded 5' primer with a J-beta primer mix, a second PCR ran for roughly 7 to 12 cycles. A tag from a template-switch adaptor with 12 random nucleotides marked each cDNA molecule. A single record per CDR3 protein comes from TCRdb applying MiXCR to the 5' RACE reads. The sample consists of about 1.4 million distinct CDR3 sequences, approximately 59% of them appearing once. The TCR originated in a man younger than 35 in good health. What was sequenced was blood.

CDR3 coding DNA: TGTGCCACCTGTGCGGGGGATATGAACACTGAAGCTTTCTTT. Protein sequence: CATCAGDMNTEAFF. The chain uses TRBV15 and TRBJ1-1; tentatively, D is TRBD1 (5 bases). Germline loops: CDR1 LNHNV, CDR2 YYDKDF (reference sequence). The CDR3 totals 14 residues. V lost 8 bases, J lost 0 bases, and 13 bases lay in between.